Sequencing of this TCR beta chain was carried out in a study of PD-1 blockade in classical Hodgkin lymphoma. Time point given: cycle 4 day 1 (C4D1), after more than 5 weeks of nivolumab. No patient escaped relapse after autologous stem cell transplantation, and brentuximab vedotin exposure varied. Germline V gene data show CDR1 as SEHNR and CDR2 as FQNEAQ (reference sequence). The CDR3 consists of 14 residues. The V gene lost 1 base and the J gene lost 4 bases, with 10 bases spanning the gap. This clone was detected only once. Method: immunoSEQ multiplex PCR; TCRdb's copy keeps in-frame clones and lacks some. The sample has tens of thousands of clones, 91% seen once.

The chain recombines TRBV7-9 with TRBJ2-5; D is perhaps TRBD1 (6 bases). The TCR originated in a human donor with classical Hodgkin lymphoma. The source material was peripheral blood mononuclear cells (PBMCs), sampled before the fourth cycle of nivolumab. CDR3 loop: CASSLGIRGETQYF. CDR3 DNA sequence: TGTGCCAGCAGCTTAGGGATCAGGGGAGAGACCCAGTACTTC.